Below, 11 T cell receptor beta chains from the same sample are listed, as sequenced in a study of cytomegalovirus exposure and HLA in healthy donors listed by TCRdb under 2017. The method was the immunoSEQ multiplex PCR assay. The multiplex PCR relied on a mix of 60 forward primers for TCR Vbeta segments and 13 reverse primers for TCR Jbeta segments. As stored in TCRdb, this immuneACCESS dataset retains in-frame rearrangements with V and J assigned. A fraction of the clones does not appear; measured against another copy, unresolved V genes explain less than half of the discrepancy, and the remainder lacks a known reason. This sample comprises fewer than 200,000 clones, over 9.5% of them detected only once. The ten largest account for 7.8% of the sample. The sequenced sample consisted of PBMCs. These receptors were collected from a man aged 45 to 65 in good health and CMV-seropositive.

There are a few counts of this clone. The gene calls are TRBV28 and TRBJ2-5, with a weak D call TRBD1 (7 bases). There are 14 residues in the CDR3. Germline-derived CDR1 and CDR2 are MDHEN and SYDVKM. Trimming took off 3 bases at V and 4 bases at J, with 12 bases between the two ends. This CDR3 reads CASSFQGGRETQYF. The DNA for the CDR3 is TGTGCCAGCAGTTTTCAGGGGGGAAGAGAGACCCAGTACTTC.

The V call is TRBV5-5, the J call TRBJ1-1, with TRBD1 matching over 7 bases. V was clipped by 4 bases and J by 3 bases; unmatched bases: 9. Per germline, CDR1 SGHKS and CDR2 YYEKEE (reference sequence). CDR3 length equals 15 residues. In DNA, the CDR3 is TGTGCCAGCAGCGTGACAGGGCGGTTGGACACTGAAGCTTTCTTT. Residues: CASSVTGRLDTEAFF.

The gene calls are TRBV4-1 and TRBJ1-1, with no clear D. The CDR3 contains 13 residues. V gave up 0 bases and J gave up 4 bases, with 6 bases separating them. CDR1 is MGHRA and CDR2 is YSYEKL in the germline V gene. CDR3 sequence (DNA): TGCGCCAGCAGCCAAGAGGGAGCCACTGAAGCTTTCTTT. Its protein is CASSQEGATEAFF.

This clone was observed a handful of times. The chain carries TRBV4-3 and TRBJ1-6; no clear D gene. Per the germline V gene, CDR1 is LGHNA and CDR2 is YSLEER. Trimming took off 0 bases at V and 14 bases at J, with 11 bases between the two ends. The length of the CDR3 is 13 residues. The DNA of the CDR3 is TGCGCCAGCAGCCAAGACACTGCCGGGTCCCTCCACTTT. Its translation is CASSQDTAGSLHF.

This clone was recorded a few times. This rearrangement joins TRBV14 to TRBJ1-1; D is unclear. The CDR3 extends over 14 amino acids. CDR1 is SGHDN and CDR2 is FVKESK in the germline V gene. Trimming took off 4 bases at V and 3 bases at J, with 12 bases between the two ends. The CDR3 loop reads CASSRSWSDTEAFF. CDR3 DNA sequence: TGTGCCAGCAGCCGTTCATGGTCGGACACTGAAGCTTTCTTT. The full variable domain, completed using reference TRBV14 and TRBJ1-1, is EAGVTQFPSHSVIEKGQTVTLRCDPISGHDNLYWYRRVMGKEIKFLLHFVKESKQDESGMPNNRFLAERTGGTYSTLKVQPAELEDSGVYFCASSRSWSDTEAFFGQGTRLTVV.

The chain is built from TRBV10-1 and TRBJ2-3, with D unclear. Trimming left V 6 bases short and J 2 bases short, with 18 bases between. The CDR3 contains 16 residues. Germline V gene sequence: CDR1 WNHNN, CDR2 SYGVQD (reference sequence). The CDR3 loop reads CASSPDSEGNTDTQYF. The CDR3 region has the DNA TGCGCCAGCAGCCCTGACTCGGAAGGCAACACAGATACGCAGTATTTT.

Of note for this clone: The same CDR3 arises from other DNA sequences in this sample as well. This chain links TRBV7-2 with TRBJ1-5; no firm D call. The CDR3 has 13 amino acids. Germline assignment: CDR1 SGHTA and CDR2 FQGNSA. V lost 6 bases, J lost 4 bases, and 10 bases lay in between. Here the CDR3 reads CASSLGRNQPQHF. CDR3 sequence (DNA): TGTGCCAGCAGTCTGGGGAGAAATCAGCCCCAGCATTTT.

The CDR3 region has the DNA TGTGCCATCAGTGAGCCCGGGGTCGAGACCCAGTACTTC. As protein: CAISEPGVETQYF. The chain employs TRBV10-3 and TRBJ2-5; tentative D call: TRBD2 (5 bases). Germline V lookup: CDR1 ENHRY, CDR2 SYGVKD. The CDR3 totals 13 residues. Between the trimmed V and J ends, which lost 2 bases and 5 bases, there was a span of 9 bases.

Only a few counts were recorded for this clone. The V gene is TRBV18, the J gene TRBJ1-2; D remains unclear. CDR1 is KGHSH and CDR2 is LQKENI in the germline V gene. The ends were cut back, 2 bases at V and 2 bases at J, with 6 bases in the middle. The CDR3 consists of 13 residues. This CDR3 is CASSPGRNYGYTF. The CDR3 coding sequence is TGTGCCAGCTCACCAGGCAGAAACTATGGCTACACCTTC.

The chain has TRBV30 and TRBJ1-5; 10 bases are shared with TRBD1. In germline, CDR1 is GTSNPN, CDR2 SVGIG (reference sequence). V shed 1 base and J 4 bases; nucleotides not matched to a gene: 7. The CDR3 spans 16 residues. In nucleotides, the CDR3 is TGTGCCTGGAGTGCGACAGGGGGCAAAGGAAATCAGCCCCAGCATTTT. Amino acid sequence: CAWSATGGKGNQPQHF.

This clone was observed a handful of times. CDR3 loop: CASSQTWTSGGKEETQYF. For the CDR3, the DNA is TGTGCCAGCAGCCAAACTTGGACTAGCGGGGGGAAAGAAGAGACCCAGTACTTC. This chain connects TRBV28 to TRBJ2-5, with 14 bases matching TRBD2. This CDR3 is 18 amino acids long. The V segment lost 6 bases and the J segment 3 bases; nucleotides outside the gene matches: 12. CDR1 is MDHEN and CDR2 is SYDVKM in the germline V gene.